This T cell receptor (beta chain) was identified in a study of graft-versus-host responses after intestinal transplantation. On the study more broadly: Recipients had multivisceral, liver-intestinal, or isolated intestinal transplants. Uniformly, recipients were administered anti-thymocyte globulin induction with subsequent tacrolimus and steroids for roughly three years. Findings of the study overall: Early after transplant, HvG declines were associated with peak levels of circulating GvH clones. Across patients carrying graft-donor T cell macrochimerism, allografts held high graft-versus-host to host-versus-graft clonal ratios.

Germline loops: CDR1 MDHEN, CDR2 SYDVKM. Trimming cost V 3 bases and J 14 bases, with 19 bases left between them. The CDR3 covers 13 residues. The protocol was immunoSEQ multiplex PCR, while the TCRdb copy is restricted to in-frame clones and leaves out a portion. The sample includes approximately 90,000 clones, 75% to 95% of them seen just once. Notes on this clone: Its antigen is not known.

The source material was unstimulated CD8+ T cells sorted from spleen or lymph node cells, sampled before intestinal transplant. This receptor was identified in a human donor who received an intestinal transplant. This sequence joins TRBV28 and TRBJ2-5, with D possibly TRBD1 on 5 matching bases. In nucleotides, the CDR3 is TGTGCCAGCAGTTTTGTTTGGGAACAGGCCTTCTACTTC. Protein sequence: CASSFVWEQAFYF.